This TCR beta chain was sequenced in a study of T cells in Graves' hyperthyroidism and ophthalmopathy. This clonotype appeared many times. The CDR3 length is 16 residues. Trimming pared 3 bases from V and 1 base from J, leaving 15 bases between. The CDR3 regions of TCR beta were amplified from RNA transcripts. Carried out on the TCR CDR3, a first-round RT-PCR used the HTBI primer set. Using its own MiXCR run on the multiplex PCR reads, TCRdb lists one record per CDR3 protein. The profile covers 460,000 or so distinct CDR3 sequences, with around an eighth appearing a single time and roughly 17% taken by the ten largest.

Sequencing input: blood. This TCR was recovered from a woman younger than 35 with Graves' hyperthyroidism. The chain employs TRBV12-3 or TRBV12-4 and TRBJ2-5; no clear D gene. In nucleotides, the CDR3 is TGTGCCAGCAGTTTCGGCAGAGTCCATACCCAAGAGACCCAGTACTTC. Encoded protein: CASSFGRVHTQETQYF.